The 14 T cell receptor beta chains in this list originate from one sample, sequenced in a study of blood T cell repertoires in COVID-19. Profiled with immunoSEQ multiplex PCR; TCRdb holds only in-frame clones, not every one. This table holds more than 300,000 clones, approximately 91% found once. Sample: peripheral blood. These TCRs come from a woman between 70 and 85 years old with COVID-19, enrolled during active disease.

The table lists this clone with a count of one. The chain uses TRBV28 and TRBJ1-1; 7 nucleotides agree with TRBD1. CDR1 is MDHEN, CDR2 SYDVKM, per germline. The CDR3 is 14 residues long. J was trimmed by 0 bases and V by 7 bases; bases with no gene match: 5. This chain's CDR3 is CASTLTGVNTEAFF. The CDR3 coding sequence is TGTGCCAGCACTCTAACAGGGGTGAACACTGAAGCTTTCTTT.

The chain links TRBV5-1 to TRBJ2-7; 10 bases align to TRBD1. The CDR3 contains 16 residues. V gave up 0 bases and J gave up 4 bases; unmatched junction bases: 7. Germline V gene lookup returns CDR1 SGHRS and CDR2 YFSETQ. This CDR3 reads CASSLAGDRGRYEQYF. The DNA for the CDR3 is TGCGCCAGCAGCTTGGCAGGGGACAGGGGAAGATACGAGCAGTACTTC.

The J gene is TRBJ1-2, the V gene TRBV7-8; the D gene is possibly TRBD1 (6 bases). Trimming removed 3 bases from V and 2 bases from J, with 16 bases in between. The germline V gene has CDR1 SGHVS and CDR2 FQNEAQ. The CDR3 extends over 16 amino acids. CDR3 nucleotides: TGTGCCAGCAGCTTTGGTACAGGGTTATCCAACTATGGCTACACCTTC. Its translation: CASSFGTGLSNYGYTF.

The chain recombines TRBV28 with TRBJ2-7; TRBD2 matches 7 bases. CDR3 length: 15 amino acids. Germline lookup yields CDR1 MDHEN and CDR2 SYDVKM. V gave up 4 bases and J gave up 0 bases; unmatched junction bases: 6. The CDR3 DNA reads TGTGCCAGCAGTTCGGGAGGAGGGAGCTCCTACGAGCAGTACTTC. Protein sequence: CASSSGGGSSYEQYF.

This clone was found a few times. The chain recombines TRBV11-2 with TRBJ1-1, with a tentative D call TRBD1 (6 bases). The CDR3 loop spans 14 amino acids. V was cut by 4 bases and J by 12 bases, with 21 bases left in between. The V gene's germline CDR1 is SGHAT and CDR2 FQNNGV. The CDR3 sequence: CASSSRDKRAETFF. DNA for the CDR3: TGTGCCAGCAGCTCCCGGGACAAAAGGGCTGAGACTTTCTTT.

This chain uses TRBV6-5 with TRBJ1-6; D is uncertain. The CDR3 runs to 15 residues. Germline V gene lookup returns CDR1 MNHEY and CDR2 SVGAGI. V shed 7 bases and J shed 0 bases, with 10 bases lying between them. The CDR3 DNA sequence: TGTGCCAGCACCGAGATGAGCTCCTATAATTCACCCCTCCACTTT. This gives the protein CASTEMSSYNSPLHF.

The chain joins TRBV6-5 to TRBJ2-2; no definite D call. The CDR3 covers 13 residues. The germline CDR1 and CDR2 sequences are MNHEY and SVGAGI. V gave up 6 bases and J gave up 6 bases, with 11 bases separating them. In DNA form, the CDR3 reads TGTGCCAGCAGCCTGGTACGAGCCGGGGAGCTGTTTTTT. Protein sequence: CASSLVRAGELFF.

This clone turned up a few times. This rearrangement joins TRBV9 to TRBJ2-2; TRBD1 agrees at 9 bases. Trimming took 0 bases from V and 1 from J; bases not matched to a gene: 4. Germline lookup yields CDR1 SGDLS and CDR2 YYNGEE. The length of the CDR3 is 17 residues. The CDR3 sequence is CASSVVPGQGNTGELFF. The CDR3 coding sequence is TGTGCCAGCAGCGTAGTCCCGGGACAGGGGAACACCGGGGAGCTGTTTTTT.

The chain uses TRBV5-1 and TRBJ1-2, with TRBD1 matching 7 bases. V trimming: 2 bases; J trimming: 1 base; junction bases outside the gene matches: 2. The germline CDR1 and CDR2 sequences are SGHRS and YFSETQ. The CDR3 consists of 14 residues. The CDR3 sequence is CASSFQGVNYGYTF. The CDR3 coding sequence is TGCGCCAGCAGCTTCCAGGGGGTTAACTATGGCTACACCTTC.

The chain uses TRBV5-1 and TRBJ1-1; a possible D gene is TRBD1 (5 bases). The germline CDR1 and CDR2 sequences are SGHRS and YFSETQ. V gave up 0 bases and J gave up 1 base, with 7 bases separating them. The length of the CDR3 is 14 residues. CDR3 DNA sequence: TGCGCCAGCAGCTTGGAACAGGCGAACACTGAAGCTTTCTTT. This translates into CASSLEQANTEAFF.

This chain connects TRBV5-8 to TRBJ1-4, with D uncertain. This CDR3 comprises 14 residues. Per the germline V gene, CDR1 is SGHTS and CDR2 is YDEGEE. Trimming shortened V by 0 bases and J by 5 bases, and 8 bases separated the two germline ends. As DNA, the CDR3 is TGTGCCAGCAGCTTGGGGGAGCGGAATGAAAAACTGTTTTTT. Translated, it gives CASSLGERNEKLFF.

This chain joins TRBV30 and TRBJ1-2; D perhaps matches TRBD1 (6 bases). Trimming shortened V by 5 bases and J by 7 bases, and 11 bases separated the two germline ends. Germline CDR1 GTSNPN, CDR2 SVGIG (reference sequence). The length of the CDR3 is 11 residues. Written as DNA, the CDR3 is TGTGCCTGGCAACAGGGTCCTGGCTACACCTTC. Its translation is CAWQQGPGYTF.

This chain links TRBV5-1 with TRBJ2-3; TRBD1 matches 11 bases. Trimming cost V 4 bases and J 4 bases; bases outside gene matches: 2. This CDR3 is built from 14 residues. Germline assignment: CDR1 SGHRS and CDR2 YFSETQ. The CDR3 reads CASSRTGGADTQYF. The CDR3 DNA reads as TGCGCCAGCAGCCGGACAGGGGGCGCAGATACGCAGTATTTT.

The chain recombines TRBV28 with TRBJ1-4; unclear D gene. The germline V and J ends were trimmed by 2 bases and 5 bases, with 12 bases remaining between them. CDR1 is MDHEN, CDR2 SYDVKM, per germline. This CDR3 is built from 15 residues. The CDR3: CASSLGGSTNEKLFF. In DNA, the CDR3 is TGTGCCAGCAGTTTAGGCGGCAGCACCAATGAAAAACTGTTTTTT.